These T cell receptor beta chains were read from a single sample in a study of T cell changes during pregnancy in multiple sclerosis. Data came from immunoSEQ multiplex PCR; TCRdb stores just in-frame clones and leaves some out. The sample yields approximately 57,000 clones, about 91% seen once. The sequencing here drew on CD4+ T cells from peripheral blood mononuclear cells, taken in the second trimester of pregnancy. The origin of the receptors is a female donor with multiple sclerosis, enrolled in a pregnancy study. Each CDR3 is given with its conserved first and last residue.

TRBV9	TRBJ2-2	CASSVTSGSAGELFF
TRBV30	TRBJ1-6	CAWCTRQGGSPLHF
TRBV5-8	TRBJ1-4	CASRKPAGEGTGGKLFF
TRBV2	TRBJ2-5	CASSRDRQETQYF
TRBV5-1	TRBJ2-6	CASSLAQKTGANVLTF
TRBV10-1	TRBJ2-7	CASSNRDRESREQYF
TRBV5-4	TRBJ2-3	CASSLPPRGGSTDTQYF
TRBV15	TRBJ1-5	CATSRDPVPSQPQHF
TRBV5-1	TRBJ1-1	CASSLDQGLMNTEAFF
TRBV5-1	TRBJ1-3	CASSPPTGVGGNTIYF
TRBV2	TRBJ2-5	CASRRAGGRETQYF
TRBV5-1	TRBJ1-2	CASPNTGATSYGYTF
TRBV7-9	TRBJ2-1	CASSFGQLVPLGNEQFF
TRBV30	TRBJ2-3	CAWSDLGDTQYF
TRBV6-1	TRBJ2-1	CASSELWRGGLGEQFF
TRBV7-9	TRBJ1-2	CASSLTERQGSYGYTF
TRBV2	TRBJ1-4	CASSESGSKLFF
TRBV6-5	TRBJ2-2	CASSLDRAGTGELFF
TRBV5-1	TRBJ2-7	CASSLTSSSSEQYF
TRBV28	TRBJ1-2	CASSDLMGQGAGGYTF
TRBV2	TRBJ2-7	CASSRGGSYEQYF
TRBV7-2	TRBJ2-3	CASSLGASGAPGDTQYF
TRBV29-1	TRBJ1-1	CSAPDRRNTEAFF
TRBV11-2	TRBJ2-1	CASSPRTGWNEQFF
TRBV7-9	TRBJ1-1	CASSLTLGQGIDAFF
TRBV5-1	TRBJ2-3	CASSWGSGGAPTDTQYF
TRBV6-6	TRBJ2-5	CASSYIRVTGQETQYF
TRBV19	TRBJ1-5	CASSSYRGPNQPQHF
TRBV4-1	TRBJ2-7	CASSQEASGSYEQYF
TRBV30	TRBJ1-1	CAWRGTGWTEAFF
TRBV19	TRBJ1-5	CASSPLTGQGQPQHF
TRBV20-1	TRBJ2-5	CSAYREETQYF
TRBV5-1	TRBJ2-3	CASSWGPTGSGTDTQYF
TRBV29-1	TRBJ2-2	CSAGTSGRGTGELFF
TRBV2	TRBJ2-7	CASLDRGSDLEQYF
TRBV7-8	TRBJ2-7	CASSPLSLSIIAGHYEQYF
TRBV5-1	TRBJ1-1	CASSEPGQGMTEAFF